The 9 T cell receptor beta chains given below trace back to one sample, sequenced in a study of shared clonotypes between healthy human individuals. Naive CD8 cells comprised CD45RO-negative, CCR7-positively selected cells, excluding terminally differentiated effector memory CD45RA+ cells. Only in-frame clones appear in the TCRdb table, and some are missing; sequencing was by immunoSEQ multiplex PCR. The sample lists about 2 million clones; just under 95% were seen once. The sequenced material came from naive CD8+ T cells sorted from blood. These receptors all stem from a man between 18 and 29 years old in good health.

V gene TRBV5-5 combines with J gene TRBJ2-7; tentative D call: TRBD2 (6 bases). This CDR3 is 15 amino acids long. Trimming left V 4 bases short and J 1 base short, with 15 bases between. Germline V gene lookup returns CDR1 SGHKS and CDR2 YYEKEE (reference sequence). CDR3 in amino acids: CASSRGTPASYEQYF. CDR3 bases: TGTGCCAGCAGCCGCGGGACGCCGGCTTCCTACGAGCAGTACTTC.

This chain connects TRBV7-3 to TRBJ1-3; D gene unclear. Trimming cost V 2 bases and J 8 bases, with 7 bases left between them. The CDR3 runs 12 residues. Germline values: CDR1 SGHTA, CDR2 FQGTGA. The CDR3 is CASSLSSDTIYF. In DNA, the CDR3 is TGTGCCAGCAGCTTATCGTCGGACACCATATATTTT.

The rearrangement joins TRBV2 to TRBJ2-3, with TRBD2 matching 10 bases. The CDR3 has 17 residues. CDR1 is SNHLY, CDR2 FYNNEI, per germline. V lost 2 bases to trimming and J lost 3 bases; unmatched junction nucleotides: 8. Here the CDR3 DNA reads TGTGCCAGCAGTGAATCATCTAGCGGGAGTATTACAGATACGCAGTATTTT. It codes for CASSESSSGSITDTQYF.

The V and J genes are TRBV5-1 and TRBJ2-3, with TRBD1 matching over 10 bases. This CDR3 contains 15 residues. Germline CDR1 reads SGHRS; CDR2 reads YFSETQ. V gave up 4 bases and J gave up 4 bases; unmatched junction bases: 6. CDR3 bases: TGCGCCAGCAGCGGGACAGGGGCGGGGGCAGATACGCAGTATTTT. This codes for CASSGTGAGADTQYF.

The rearrangement uses TRBV7-8 and TRBJ2-7; 9 nucleotides match TRBD2. Per germline, CDR1 SGHVS and CDR2 FQNEAQ. The CDR3 runs 16 residues. With V trimmed by 0 bases and J by 2 bases, 5 bases remained unmatched. The CDR3, as DNA: TGTGCCAGCAGCTTAGCTCCTAGCGGGGTCCCCTACGAGCAGTACTTC. It specifies CASSLAPSGVPYEQYF.

CDR3 in amino acids: CASRLDGINYGYTF. The CDR3 DNA reads as TGTGCCAGCAGGTTGGACGGTATTAACTATGGCTACACCTTC. V gene TRBV28 combines with J gene TRBJ1-2, with D unclear. Looked up from germline, CDR1 is MDHEN and CDR2 is SYDVKM. V lost 6 bases, J lost 1 base, and 12 bases lay in between. The CDR3 length is 14 residues.

This clone was found once. The chain joins TRBV27 to TRBJ1-1, with 10 bases fitting TRBD1. V lost 5 bases to trimming and J lost 2 bases; unmatched junction nucleotides: 5. Germline values: CDR1 MNHEY, CDR2 SMNVEV (reference sequence). CDR3 length: 15 residues. The CDR3, as DNA: TGTGCCAGCAGTAGGGACAGGGGCTTCAACACTGAAGCTTTCTTT. Amino acid sequence: CASSRDRGFNTEAFF.

V usage is TRBV6-5 and J usage is TRBJ1-2; D call uncertain. CDR1 and CDR2 (germline): MNHEY, SVGAGI. Trimming shortened V by 3 bases and J by 4 bases, and 15 bases separated the two germline ends. The length of the CDR3 is 15 residues. CDR3 DNA: TGTGCCAGCAGTTATTCGGTACAGTTGCCCTATGGCTACACCTTC. Its translation is CASSYSVQLPYGYTF.

The V call is TRBV4-3, the J call TRBJ2-1; 12 nucleotides agree with TRBD2. Germline V lookup: CDR1 LGHNA, CDR2 YSLEER. The CDR3 extends over 17 amino acids. J lost 7 bases, V lost 3 bases, and 10 bases had no gene match. This CDR3 is CASSHRLAGVVWNEQFF. The CDR3 nucleotides are TGCGCCAGCAGCCATCGACTAGCGGGAGTAGTGTGGAATGAGCAGTTCTTC.